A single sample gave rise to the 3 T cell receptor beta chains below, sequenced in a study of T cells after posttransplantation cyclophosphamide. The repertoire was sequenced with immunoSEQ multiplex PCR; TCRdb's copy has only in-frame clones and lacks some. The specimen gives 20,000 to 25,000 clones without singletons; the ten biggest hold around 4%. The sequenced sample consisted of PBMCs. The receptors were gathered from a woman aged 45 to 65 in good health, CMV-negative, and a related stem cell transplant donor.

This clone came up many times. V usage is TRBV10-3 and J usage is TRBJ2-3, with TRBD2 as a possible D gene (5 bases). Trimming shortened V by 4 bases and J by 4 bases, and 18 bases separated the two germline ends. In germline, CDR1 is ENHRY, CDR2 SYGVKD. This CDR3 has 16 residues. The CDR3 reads CAISVGSGIGADTQYF. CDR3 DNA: TGTGCCATCAGTGTTGGTTCGGGGATTGGAGCAGATACGCAGTATTTT.

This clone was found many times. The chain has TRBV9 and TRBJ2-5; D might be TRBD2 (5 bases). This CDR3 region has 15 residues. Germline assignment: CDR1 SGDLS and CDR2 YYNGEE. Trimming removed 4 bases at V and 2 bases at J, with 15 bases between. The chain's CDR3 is CASSYTPGSQETQYF. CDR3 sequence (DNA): TGTGCCAGCAGCTACACACCGGGATCACAAGAGACCCAGTACTTC. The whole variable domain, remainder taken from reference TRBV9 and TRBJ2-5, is DSGVTQTPKHLITATGQRVTLRCSPRSGDLSVYWYQQSLDQGLQFLIQYYNGEERAKGNILERFSAQQFPDLHSELNLSSLELGDSALYFCASSYTPGSQETQYFGPGTRLLVL.

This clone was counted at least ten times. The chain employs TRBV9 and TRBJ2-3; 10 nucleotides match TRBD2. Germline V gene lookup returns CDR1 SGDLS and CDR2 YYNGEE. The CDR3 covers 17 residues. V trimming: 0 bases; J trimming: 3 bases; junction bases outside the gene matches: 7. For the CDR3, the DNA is TGTGCCAGCAGCGTAGGAGCGGGAGGGCTCGGGACAGATACGCAGTATTTT. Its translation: CASSVGAGGLGTDTQYF.